The 31 T cell receptor beta chains given below trace back to one sample, sequenced in a study of blood T cell repertoires in COVID-19. Only in-frame clones appear in the TCRdb table, and some are missing; sequencing was by immunoSEQ multiplex PCR. Here the sample spans 65,000 or so clones, roughly 84% being singletons. The specimen was peripheral blood. All receptors come from a man aged 25-45 years with COVID-19, enrolled during active disease.

V and J are TRBV6-2 or TRBV6-3 and TRBJ2-7, with TRBD2 matching over 9 bases. In germline, CDR1 is MNHEY, CDR2 SVGEGT. This CDR3 has 14 residues. V lost 4 bases and J lost 2; bases outside the gene matches: 3. The CDR3 reads CASSWGLAAYEQYF. The CDR3 nucleotides are TGTGCCAGCAGTTGGGGACTAGCTGCCTACGAGCAGTACTTC.

This clone showed up just a few times. The rearrangement links TRBV19 to TRBJ2-2; D may be TRBD1 (5 bases). The V gene's germline CDR1 is LNHDA and CDR2 SQIVND (reference sequence). CDR3 size: 14 residues. Trimming removed 4 bases at V and 4 bases at J, with 10 bases between. CDR3 DNA sequence: TGTGCCAGTAGTAAGACAGCTGTCACCGGGGAGCTGTTTTTT. The encoded protein is CASSKTAVTGELFF.

The rearrangement joins TRBV5-4 to TRBJ2-7, with a tentative D call TRBD1 (7 bases). The germline V gene has CDR1 SGHNT and CDR2 YYREEE (reference sequence). This CDR3 region has 14 residues. The ends were cut back, 4 bases at V and 4 bases at J, with 15 bases in the middle. The CDR3 protein is CASSPQGGRYEQYF. CDR3 DNA: TGTGCCAGCAGCCCGCAGGGGGGCCGGTACGAGCAGTACTTC. Filled out from reference TRBV5-4 and TRBJ2-7, the complete variable domain reads ETGVTQSPTHLIKTRGQQVTLRCSSQSGHNTVSWYQQALGQGPQFIFQYYREEENGRGNFPPRFSGLQFPNYSSELNVNALELDDSALYLCASSPQGGRYEQYFGPGTRLTVT.

This clone was seen only a few times. The chain combines TRBV7-9 with TRBJ2-7; 8 positions agree with TRBD2. Trimming cost V 1 base and J 3 bases; bases outside gene matches: 11. Looked up from germline, CDR1 is SEHNR and CDR2 is FQNEAQ (reference sequence). The CDR3 spans 17 residues. CDR3 sequence (DNA): TGTGCCAGCAGCTTAGAAGGCCCACAGCGGGAGTACTACGAGCAGTACTTC. It translates to CASSLEGPQREYYEQYF.

The rearrangement joins TRBV6-2 or TRBV6-3 to TRBJ1-5, with a weak D call TRBD1 (6 bases). CDR3 length: 15 amino acids. CDR1 is MNHEY, CDR2 SVGEGT, per germline. The V gene lost 2 bases and the J gene lost 3 bases, with 11 bases spanning the gap. The CDR3 nucleotides read TGTGCCAGCAGTTACAAGGGGGAGAACAATCAGCCCCAGCATTTT. Translation gives CASSYKGENNQPQHF.

The chain carries TRBV27 and TRBJ1-5; a possible D gene is TRBD1 (5 bases). Between the trimmed V and J ends, which lost 6 bases and 1 base, there was a span of 16 bases. Germline-derived CDR1 and CDR2 are MNHEY and SMNVEV (reference sequence). The CDR3 runs to 16 residues. CDR3 loop: CASRSLQGPSNQPQHF. The CDR3 nucleotides read TGTGCCAGCAGGTCACTTCAGGGTCCCAGCAATCAGCCCCAGCATTTT.

The count of this clone is one. The chain couples TRBV7-2 to TRBJ2-3, with TRBD2 matching 10 bases. The CDR3 contains 18 residues. From germline, CDR1 is SGHTA and CDR2 FQGNSA. Trimming removed 5 bases from V and 3 bases from J; junction bases left unmatched: 14. For the CDR3, the DNA is TGTGCCAGCAGCCGGCGGGCGGTTAGCGGGAGGTCGACAGATACGCAGTATTTT. It specifies CASSRRAVSGRSTDTQYF.

CDR3 region: CASSDSGSYEQYF. As DNA, the CDR3 is TGCGCCAGCAGTGACTCAGGGTCCTACGAGCAGTACTTC. The chain uses TRBV10-1 and TRBJ2-7, with D possibly being TRBD1 (5 bases). The CDR3 runs to 13 residues. Trimming pared 3 bases from V and 1 base from J, leaving 7 bases between. Germline CDR1 and CDR2: WNHNN and SYGVQD (reference sequence).

As DNA, the CDR3 is TGTGCCAGCAGTCGCACAGGTAGCAATCAGCCCCAGCATTTT. Protein product: CASSRTGSNQPQHF. The V and J genes are TRBV6-2 or TRBV6-3 and TRBJ1-5, with D perhaps TRBD1 (5 bases). The CDR3 length is 14 residues. Trimming took off 5 bases at V and 0 bases at J, with 8 bases between the two ends. The germline V gene has CDR1 MNHEY and CDR2 SVGEGT.

The rearrangement links TRBV25-1 to TRBJ1-2; 9 nucleotides line up with TRBD1. The CDR3 runs 13 residues. CDR1 is MGHDK, CDR2 SYGVNS, per germline. The V and J ends lost 4 bases and 5 bases, in that order; junction bases with no gene match: 2. CDR3 DNA: TGTGCCAGCAGTGCCGGACAGGGGTATGGCTACACCTTC. Translation: CASSAGQGYGYTF.

The genes are TRBV7-9 and TRBJ2-2; D is undetermined. From germline, CDR1 is SEHNR and CDR2 FQNEAQ (reference sequence). This CDR3 contains 14 residues. Trimming cost V 1 base and J 4 bases, with 7 bases left between them. CDR3 coding DNA: TGTGCCAGCAGCTTAGAAGTCGGCACCGGGGAGCTGTTTTTT. Its protein is CASSLEVGTGELFF.

This clone was observed a few times. The V call is TRBV27, the J call TRBJ2-5; TRBD2 might be the D (6 bases). The germline V gene encodes CDR1 MNHEY and CDR2 SMNVEV (reference sequence). This CDR3 has 16 amino acids. The V and J ends lost 1 base and 5 bases respectively, with 17 bases between them. The CDR3 nucleotides are TGTGCCAGCAGTTTATGGAGGGGCGGGAATGCGGAGACCCAGTACTTC. Translation gives CASSLWRGGNAETQYF.

The V gene is TRBV7-9, the J gene TRBJ2-6; D possibly corresponds to TRBD1 (6 bases). Per germline, CDR1 SEHNR and CDR2 FQNEAQ (reference sequence). V was cut by 5 bases and J by 0 bases, with 20 bases left in between. CDR3 size: 19 residues. The CDR3 region has the DNA TGTGCCAGCAGCCGAATGTGGGACAAGGGCAGCTCTGGGGCCAACGTCCTGACTTTC. It specifies CASSRMWDKGSSGANVLTF.

The CDR3 DNA is TGCAGCGTTGAGCCGGGACAGGGGAACGAGCAGTACTTC. As protein: CSVEPGQGNEQYF. This sequence joins TRBV29-1 and TRBJ2-7, with 10 positions matching TRBD1. Germline trimming cut 3 bases from V and 5 bases from J; bases unmatched to any gene: 4. Germline CDR1 reads SQVTM; CDR2 reads ANQGSEA. CDR3 length: 13 residues.

The rearrangement uses TRBV28 and TRBJ2-1, with 7 bases identical to TRBD1. Per the germline V gene, CDR1 is MDHEN and CDR2 is SYDVKM. The CDR3 runs to 15 residues. Germline trimming cut 8 bases from V and 3 bases from J; bases unmatched to any gene: 10. The CDR3 nucleotides read TGTGCCAGCGTTCCCCTCCGGGACAGCTACAATGAGCAGTTCTTC. This codes for CASVPLRDSYNEQFF.

The chain uses TRBV11-2 and TRBJ2-1; 9 nucleotides agree with TRBD2. This CDR3 is 14 amino acids long. The J segment lost 5 bases and the V segment lost 5 bases, leaving 4 bases of the junction unmatched. Germline loops: CDR1 SGHAT, CDR2 FQNNGV. Written as DNA, the CDR3 is TGTGCCAGCAGCGGGAGCGGGAGGCACAATGAGCAGTTCTTC. This sequence encodes CASSGSGRHNEQFF.

In DNA form, the CDR3 reads TGTGCCAGCAGTCCTCGGGACAGGGCCTCCTACGAGCAGTACTTC. Its protein product is CASSPRDRASYEQYF. This chain uses TRBV27 with TRBJ2-7, with 9 bases aligning to TRBD1. In germline, CDR1 is MNHEY, CDR2 SMNVEV (reference sequence). V shed 5 bases and J 0 bases; nucleotides not matched to a gene: 5. This CDR3 spans 15 amino acids.

This chain links TRBV29-1 with TRBJ2-7; D perhaps matches TRBD2 (5 bases). The V gene lost 6 bases and the J gene lost 4 bases, with 19 bases spanning the gap. CDR3 length: 14 amino acids. CDR1 and CDR2 from the germline V gene are SQVTM and ANQGSEA. Written as DNA, the CDR3 is TGCAGCGTCCTCGGAGGCGTTCGAGGGTACGAGCAGTACTTC. As protein: CSVLGGVRGYEQYF.

The V gene is TRBV24-1, the J gene TRBJ2-3; 8 nucleotides match TRBD1. The V and J ends lost 4 bases and 5 bases, in that order; junction bases with no gene match: 10. Germline V gene lookup returns CDR1 KGHDR and CDR2 SFDVKD. This CDR3 has 16 residues. The CDR3 is CATSDHSDRGVDTQYF. CDR3 DNA: TGTGCCACCAGTGACCATTCCGACAGGGGTGTAGATACGCAGTATTTT.

The rearrangement joins TRBV19 to TRBJ1-3, with TRBD1 matching 7 bases. Unmatched junction bases numbered 6, after V lost 4 bases and J lost 0 bases. Germline CDR1 reads LNHDA; CDR2 reads SQIVND (reference sequence). The CDR3 consists of 16 residues. CDR3 region: CASSRDRGVSGNTIYF. CDR3 DNA sequence: TGTGCCAGTAGTAGGGACAGAGGAGTCTCTGGAAACACCATATATTTT.

The chain uses TRBV14 and TRBJ2-5; possible D gene TRBD2, 5 bases. Germline lookup yields CDR1 SGHDN and CDR2 FVKESK. The CDR3 contains 15 residues. The germline V and J ends were trimmed by 4 bases and 2 bases, with 14 bases remaining between them. The CDR3 sequence: CASSPLGIGQETQYF. DNA for the CDR3: TGTGCCAGCAGCCCTCTCGGGATAGGGCAAGAGACCCAGTACTTC.

The V call is TRBV9, the J call TRBJ2-2; 11 positions agree with TRBD2. The CDR3 contains 14 residues. J lost 4 bases, V lost 7 bases, and 3 bases had no gene match. Germline assignment: CDR1 SGDLS and CDR2 YYNGEE. CDR3 sequence reads: CASQGLAGTGELFF. The CDR3 bases are TGTGCCAGCCAAGGACTAGCGGGCACCGGGGAGCTGTTTTTT.

This clone was observed once. V is TRBV19 and J is TRBJ2-7, with 7 positions matching TRBD2. V lost 5 bases, J lost 2 bases, and 6 bases stayed unmatched. Germline V gene lookup returns CDR1 LNHDA and CDR2 SQIVND (reference sequence). The CDR3 sequence is 14 residues long. CDR3 nucleotide sequence: TGTGCCAGTAGTGCCACGGGGAGGGCCTACGAGCAGTACTTC. This translates into CASSATGRAYEQYF.

This rearrangement joins TRBV5-1 to TRBJ2-7; 7 bases are shared with TRBD1. In germline, CDR1 is SGHRS, CDR2 YFSETQ. The junction had 7 bases not matched to a gene; V was cut back by 4 bases and J by 0 bases. This CDR3 has 15 residues. DNA of the CDR3: TGCGCCAGCAGCCCGGCGACAGGGTACTCCTACGAGCAGTACTTC. It codes for CASSPATGYSYEQYF.

The chain joins TRBV4-1 to TRBJ2-1, with TRBD2 matching 8 bases. The junction had 3 bases not matched to a gene; V was cut back by 1 base and J by 4 bases. CDR3 length: 15 amino acids. Germline V lookup: CDR1 MGHRA, CDR2 YSYEKL. CDR3 nucleotides: TGCGCCAGCAGCCAAGTAACTAGCGGTTACAATGAGCAGTTCTTC. Residues: CASSQVTSGYNEQFF.

The V call is TRBV10-3, the J call TRBJ1-1; 7 bases are a match to TRBD1. The CDR3 extends over 16 amino acids. CDR1 is ENHRY, CDR2 SYGVKD, per germline. The J segment lost 3 bases and the V segment lost 2 bases, leaving 9 bases of the junction unmatched. CDR3 loop: CAISEPDRDRHTEAFF. Here the CDR3 DNA reads TGTGCCATCAGTGAGCCGGACCGGGACAGACACACTGAAGCTTTCTTT.

This chain links TRBV5-4 with TRBJ2-3; D gene unclear. Trimming took 1 base from V and 3 from J, leaving 9 bases between them. CDR3 length: 14 amino acids. Germline V gene lookup returns CDR1 SGHNT and CDR2 YYREEE (reference sequence). This CDR3 reads CASSLRSFTDTQYF. The DNA of the CDR3 is TGTGCCAGCAGCTTGCGAAGCTTTACAGATACGCAGTATTTT.

This clone was counted only a few times. The chain joins TRBV5-4 to TRBJ2-7, with TRBD2 as a possible D gene (6 bases). Germline CDR1 SGHNT, CDR2 YYREEE (reference sequence). CDR3 length equals 13 residues. With 4 bases removed from V and 5 bases from J, the gap between germline ends came to 13 bases. For the CDR3, the DNA is TGTGCCAGCAGCCGTCTAGCGAACAACGAGCAGTACTTC. It yields the protein CASSRLANNEQYF.

DNA for the CDR3: TGTGCCAGCAGTTGGGGGGGACAGGCCAATTTGTTTTTT. Its translation is CASSWGGQANLFF. The rearrangement links TRBV27 to TRBJ1-4; TRBD1 agrees at 8 bases. Germline trimming cut 4 bases from V and 15 bases from J; bases unmatched to any gene: 10. Germline lookup yields CDR1 MNHEY and CDR2 SMNVEV (reference sequence). CDR3 size: 13 residues.

This clone was counted a single time. The chain couples TRBV9 to TRBJ1-2, with D tentatively TRBD1 (6 bases). The CDR3 totals 14 residues. CDR1 and CDR2 from the germline V gene are SGDLS and YYNGEE. V lost 6 bases and J 5 bases, leaving 17 bases between the germline ends. CDR3 in DNA: TGTGCCAGCATGCCTGCGGCACAGGGATATGGCTACACCTTC. Its translation: CASMPAAQGYGYTF.

The chain joins TRBV19 to TRBJ1-5; D might be TRBD1 (5 bases). CDR1 and CDR2 from the germline V gene are LNHDA and SQIVND (reference sequence). The germline V and J ends were trimmed by 3 bases and 1 base, with 10 bases remaining between them. CDR3 length: 15 amino acids. The CDR3 DNA sequence: TGTGCCAGTAGTATTTACGGGGGAAGCAATCAGCCCCAGCATTTT. Translated: CASSIYGGSNQPQHF.